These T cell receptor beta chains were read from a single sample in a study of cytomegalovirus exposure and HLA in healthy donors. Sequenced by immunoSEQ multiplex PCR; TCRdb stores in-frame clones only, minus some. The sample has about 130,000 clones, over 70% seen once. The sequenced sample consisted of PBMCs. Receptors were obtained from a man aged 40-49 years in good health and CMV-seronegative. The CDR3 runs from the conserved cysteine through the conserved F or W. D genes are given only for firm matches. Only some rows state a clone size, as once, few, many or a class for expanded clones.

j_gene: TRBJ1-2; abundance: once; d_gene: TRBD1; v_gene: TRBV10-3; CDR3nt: TGTGCCATCAGTCGACAGGGGGCAAAGGGCTACACCTTC; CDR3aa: CAISRQGAKGYTF
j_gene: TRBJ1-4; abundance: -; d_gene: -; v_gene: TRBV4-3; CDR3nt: TGCGCCAGCAGCCAAGATTGGACAATCATTGGGCTTAATGAAAAACTGTTTTTT; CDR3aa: CASSQDWTIIGLNEKLFF
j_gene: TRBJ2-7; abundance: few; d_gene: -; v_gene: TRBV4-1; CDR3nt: TGCGCCAGCAGCGATTTAGACAGGGAGCAGTACTTC; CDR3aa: CASSDLDREQYF
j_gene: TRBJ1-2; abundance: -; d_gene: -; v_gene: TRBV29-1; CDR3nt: TGCAGCGGACAGGACTTAGTCTATGGCTACACCTTC; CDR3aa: CSGQDLVYGYTF
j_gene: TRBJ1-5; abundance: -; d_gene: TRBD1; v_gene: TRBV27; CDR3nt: TGTGCCAGCAGTCGACAGGGCGGCAATCAGCCCCAGCATTTT; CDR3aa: CASSRQGGNQPQHF
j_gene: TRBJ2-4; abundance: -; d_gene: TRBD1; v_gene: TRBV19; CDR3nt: TGTGCCAGTAGTATGACAGGGGGAAAAAACATTCAGTACTTC; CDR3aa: CASSMTGGKNIQYF
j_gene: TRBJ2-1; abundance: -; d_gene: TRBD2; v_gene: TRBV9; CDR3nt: TGTGCCAGCAGCGTAGGGGGAGGGCGTAGGGACAATGAGCAGTTCTTC; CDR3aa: CASSVGGGRRDNEQFF
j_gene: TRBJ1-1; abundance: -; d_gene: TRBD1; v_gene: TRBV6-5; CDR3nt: TGTGCCAGCAGTCCGACAGGGGTAAACACTGAAGCTTTCTTT; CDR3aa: CASSPTGVNTEAFF
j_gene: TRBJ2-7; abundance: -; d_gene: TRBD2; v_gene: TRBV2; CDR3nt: TGTGCCAGCAGGGAATTAACGGGGGGGAATTCCTACGAGCAGTACTTC; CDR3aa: CASRELTGGNSYEQYF
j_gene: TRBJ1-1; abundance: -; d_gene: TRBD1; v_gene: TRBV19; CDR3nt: TGTGCCAGTAGTGCAACAGGGGGCGCGAGGACTGAAGCTTTCTTT; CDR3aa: CASSATGGARTEAFF
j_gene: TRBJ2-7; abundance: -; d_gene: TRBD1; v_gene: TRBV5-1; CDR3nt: TGCGCCAGCAGTGAAGGGGACAGAGCAGCTCGCGAGCAGTACTTC; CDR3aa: CASSEGDRAAREQYF
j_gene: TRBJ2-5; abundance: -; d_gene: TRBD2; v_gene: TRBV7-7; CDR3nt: TGTGCCAGCAGCTCCGGGACTAGCGGGGACCTGGGAGAGACCCAGTACTTC; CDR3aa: CASSSGTSGDLGETQYF
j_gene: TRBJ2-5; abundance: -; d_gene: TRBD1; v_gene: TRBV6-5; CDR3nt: TGTGCCAGCAGTCCGGACAGGGAAGAGACCCAGTACTTC; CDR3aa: CASSPDREETQYF
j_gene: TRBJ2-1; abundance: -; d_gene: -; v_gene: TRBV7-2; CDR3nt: TGTGCCAGCGGGGGGGCAGCGTACAATGAGCAGTTCTTC; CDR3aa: CASGGAAYNEQFF
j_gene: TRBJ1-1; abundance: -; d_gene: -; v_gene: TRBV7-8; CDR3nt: TGTGCCAGCAGCTCCTCCCCTGAAGCTTTCTTT; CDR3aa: CASSSSPEAFF
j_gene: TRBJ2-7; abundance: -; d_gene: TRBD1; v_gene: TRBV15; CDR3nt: TGTGCCACCAGCAGCGGGACAGGGTTCGACGAGCAGTACTTC; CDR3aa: CATSSGTGFDEQYF
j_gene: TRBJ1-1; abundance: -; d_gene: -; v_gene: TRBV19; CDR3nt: TGTGCCAGTAGTATAGATCTATTAGGGAGGACTGAAGCTTTCTTT; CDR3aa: CASSIDLLGRTEAFF
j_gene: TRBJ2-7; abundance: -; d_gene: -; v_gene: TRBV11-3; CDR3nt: TGTGCCAGCAGGCGGCAGGGTAGCCACGAGCAGTACTTC; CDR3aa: CASRRQGSHEQYF
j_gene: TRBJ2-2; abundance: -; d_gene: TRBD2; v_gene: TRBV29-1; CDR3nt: TGCAGCGTTTGGCTAGCGGGGGAAACCGGGGAGCTGTTTTTT; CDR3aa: CSVWLAGETGELFF
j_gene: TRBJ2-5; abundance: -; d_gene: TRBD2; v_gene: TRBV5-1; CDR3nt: TGCGCCAGCAGCTTGGGGACTAGCGGGAGGGAAGAGACCCAGTACTTC; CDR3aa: CASSLGTSGREETQYF
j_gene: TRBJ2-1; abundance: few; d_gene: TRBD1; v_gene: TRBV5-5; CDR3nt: TGTGCCAGCAGCCCCGGACAGGGCGGTGAGCAGTTCTTC; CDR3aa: CASSPGQGGEQFF
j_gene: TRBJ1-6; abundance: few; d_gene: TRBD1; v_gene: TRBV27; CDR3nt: TGTGCCAGCAGTCCGATCGGGGTAGGGGGCTCAGGTTCACCCCTCCACTTT; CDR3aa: CASSPIGVGGSGSPLHF
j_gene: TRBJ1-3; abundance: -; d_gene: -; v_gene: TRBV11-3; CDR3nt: TGTGCCAGCAGCTTAGAGGTCGGTCACTCTGGAAACACCATATATTTT; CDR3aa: CASSLEVGHSGNTIYF
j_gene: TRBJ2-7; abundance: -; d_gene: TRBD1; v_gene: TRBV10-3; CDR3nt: TGTGCCAGTGAACAGGGGGCCCCCCTCGAGGAGCAGTACTTC; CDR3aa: CASEQGAPLEEQYF
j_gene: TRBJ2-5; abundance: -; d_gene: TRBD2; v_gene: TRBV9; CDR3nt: TGTGCCAGCAGCGTAGGTGGACTAGCGGGGGCCGCCCAAGAGACCCAGTACTTC; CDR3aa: CASSVGGLAGAAQETQYF
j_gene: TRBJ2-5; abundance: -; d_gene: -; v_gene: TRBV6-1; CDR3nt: TGTGCCAGCGCAGTCGGGGAGACCCAGTACTTC; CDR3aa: CASAVGETQYF
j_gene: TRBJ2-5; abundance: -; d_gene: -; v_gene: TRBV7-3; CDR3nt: TGTGCCAGCAGCGGATGGGCAGTGGGTTGTGCGGAGACCCAGTACTTC; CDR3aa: CASSGWAVGCAETQYF
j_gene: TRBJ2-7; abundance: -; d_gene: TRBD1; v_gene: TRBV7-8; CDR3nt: TGTGCCAGCAGCTTAGCGCGAGACAGGGTGTTAAACTACGAGCAGTACTTC; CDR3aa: CASSLARDRVLNYEQYF
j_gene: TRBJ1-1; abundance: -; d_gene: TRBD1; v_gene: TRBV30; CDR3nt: TGTGCCCGCCAACAGGGGGCGAACACTGAAGCTTTCTTT; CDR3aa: CARQQGANTEAFF
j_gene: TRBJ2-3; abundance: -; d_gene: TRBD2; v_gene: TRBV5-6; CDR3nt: TGTGCCAGCAGCCCGGGGACTAGCGGGACTAGCACAGATACGCAGTATTTT; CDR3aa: CASSPGTSGTSTDTQYF
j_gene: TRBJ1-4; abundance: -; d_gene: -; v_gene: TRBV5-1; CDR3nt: TGCGCCAGCAGCTTGCGAGGACTAACAGATTCAACTAATGAAAAACTGTTTTTT; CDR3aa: CASSLRGLTDSTNEKLFF
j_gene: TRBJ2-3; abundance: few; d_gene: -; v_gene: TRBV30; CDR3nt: TGTGCCTGGAGTATTGGGCCTAGCACAGATACGCAGTATTTT; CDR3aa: CAWSIGPSTDTQYF
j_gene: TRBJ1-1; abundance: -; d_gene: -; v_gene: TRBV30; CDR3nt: TGTGCCTGGGGGGGCTTCACTGAAGCTTTCTTT; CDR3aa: CAWGGFTEAFF
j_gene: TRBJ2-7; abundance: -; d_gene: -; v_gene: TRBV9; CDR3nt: TGTGCCAGCATAGGCCTACGGGTGTCCTACGAGCAGTACTTC; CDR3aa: CASIGLRVSYEQYF
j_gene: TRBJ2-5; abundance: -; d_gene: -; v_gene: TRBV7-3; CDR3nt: TGTGCCAGCAGCTTAAGACAGCAACCTCAAGAGACCCAGTACTTC; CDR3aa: CASSLRQQPQETQYF
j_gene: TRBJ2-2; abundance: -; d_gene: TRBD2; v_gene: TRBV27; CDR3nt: TGTGCCAGCAGTTTAATAGCGGGAGGTGGGACCGGGGAGCTGTTTTTT; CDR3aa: CASSLIAGGGTGELFF
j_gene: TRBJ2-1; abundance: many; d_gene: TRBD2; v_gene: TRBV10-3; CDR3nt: TGTGCCATCAGTGATACGCGTGGCGGGAGGGCCCAAGAGCAGTTCTTC; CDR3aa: CAISDTRGGRAQEQFF
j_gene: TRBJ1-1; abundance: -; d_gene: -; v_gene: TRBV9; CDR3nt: TGTGCCAGCAGCGGGGACGGAGGGACTGAAGCTTTCTTT; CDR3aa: CASSGDGGTEAFF
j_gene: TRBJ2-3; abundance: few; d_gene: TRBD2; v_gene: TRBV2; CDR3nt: TGTGCCAGCAGGGGGGCTAGCGGGAGACACTCAGATACGCAGTATTTT; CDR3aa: CASRGASGRHSDTQYF
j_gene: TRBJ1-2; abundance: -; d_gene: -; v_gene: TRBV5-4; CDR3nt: TGTGCCAGCAGCCTGGACAGCTATGGCTACACCTTC; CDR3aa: CASSLDSYGYTF
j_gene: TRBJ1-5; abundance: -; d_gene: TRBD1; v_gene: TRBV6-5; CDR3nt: TGTGCCAGCAGACCGGGACAGGGGATATTGCCCCAGCATTTT; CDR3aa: CASRPGQGILPQHF
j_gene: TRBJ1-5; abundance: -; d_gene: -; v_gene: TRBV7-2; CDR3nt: TGTGCCAGCAGCTTAGGAGGCGGTCAGCCCCAGCATTTT; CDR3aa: CASSLGGGQPQHF
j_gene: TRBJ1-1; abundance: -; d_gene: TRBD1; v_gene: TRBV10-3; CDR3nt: TGTGCCATCCGCCCGGGACAGGGGGCGAGTGGCACTGAAGCTTTCTTT; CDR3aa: CAIRPGQGASGTEAFF
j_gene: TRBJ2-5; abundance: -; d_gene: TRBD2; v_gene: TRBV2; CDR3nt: TGTGCCAGCAGTGAATCGGCTAGCGGGAGCCAAGAGACCCAGTACTTC; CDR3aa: CASSESASGSQETQYF
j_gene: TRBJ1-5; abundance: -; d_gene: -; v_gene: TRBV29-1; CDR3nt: TGCAGCGTTGAAGGGTACCCACGGGTGGGTCAGCCCCAGCATTTT; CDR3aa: CSVEGYPRVGQPQHF
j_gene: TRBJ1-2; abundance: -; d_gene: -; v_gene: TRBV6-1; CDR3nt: TGTGCCAGCAGTGGCAGGGAGGGAGGCTATAGCTACACCTTC; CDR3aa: CASSGREGGYSYTF
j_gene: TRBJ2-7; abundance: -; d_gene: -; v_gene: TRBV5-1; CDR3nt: TGCGCCAGCAGCTTCTTGGACAGTTCCAACGAGCAGTACTTC; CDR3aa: CASSFLDSSNEQYF
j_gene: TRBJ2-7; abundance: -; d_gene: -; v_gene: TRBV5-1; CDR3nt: TGCGCCAGCAGCTTGGTTCCAGGGACCTACGAGCAGTACTTC; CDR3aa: CASSLVPGTYEQYF
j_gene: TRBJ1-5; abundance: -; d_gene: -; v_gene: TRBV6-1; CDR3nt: TGTGCCAGCAGGGGGCGATCCAATCAGCCCCAGCATTTT; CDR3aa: CASRGRSNQPQHF
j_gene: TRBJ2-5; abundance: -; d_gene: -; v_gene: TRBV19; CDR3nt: TGTGCCAGTAGTATTGGGTCAGGGGAGACCCAGTACTTC; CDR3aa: CASSIGSGETQYF
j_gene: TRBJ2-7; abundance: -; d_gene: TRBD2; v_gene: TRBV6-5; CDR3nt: TGTGCCAGCAGTACCGGGACTAGCGGGAGTTACGAGCAGTACTTC; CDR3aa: CASSTGTSGSYEQYF
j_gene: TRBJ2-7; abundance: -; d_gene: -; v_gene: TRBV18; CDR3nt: TGTGCCAGCTCACCGAGCTCCTACGAGCAGTACTTC; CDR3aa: CASSPSSYEQYF
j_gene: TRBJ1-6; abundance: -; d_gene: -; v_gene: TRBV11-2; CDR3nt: TGTGCCAGCAGCCGGCGATTAGAGGGTAATTCACCCCTCCACTTT; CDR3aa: CASSRRLEGNSPLHF